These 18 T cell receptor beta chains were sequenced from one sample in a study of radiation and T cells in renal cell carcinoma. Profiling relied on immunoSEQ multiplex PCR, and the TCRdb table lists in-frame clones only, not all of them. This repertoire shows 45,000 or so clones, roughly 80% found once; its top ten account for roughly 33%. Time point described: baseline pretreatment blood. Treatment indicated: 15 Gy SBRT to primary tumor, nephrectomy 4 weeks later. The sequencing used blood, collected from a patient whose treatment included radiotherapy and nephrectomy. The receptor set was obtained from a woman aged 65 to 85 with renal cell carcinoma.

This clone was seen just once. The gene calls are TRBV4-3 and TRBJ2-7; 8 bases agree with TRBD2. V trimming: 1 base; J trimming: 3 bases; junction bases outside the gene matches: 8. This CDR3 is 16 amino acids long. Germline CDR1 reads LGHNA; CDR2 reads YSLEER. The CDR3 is CASSQVLTSGFYEQYF. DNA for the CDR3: TGCGCCAGCAGCCAAGTTTTAACTAGCGGATTCTACGAGCAGTACTTC.

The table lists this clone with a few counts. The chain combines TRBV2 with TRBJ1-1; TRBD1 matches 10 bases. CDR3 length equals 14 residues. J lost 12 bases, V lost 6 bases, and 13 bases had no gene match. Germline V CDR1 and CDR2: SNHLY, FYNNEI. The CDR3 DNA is TGTGCCAGCAGGGGAGGGACAGGGGCTCTGAAATCTTTCTTT. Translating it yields CASRGGTGALKSFF.

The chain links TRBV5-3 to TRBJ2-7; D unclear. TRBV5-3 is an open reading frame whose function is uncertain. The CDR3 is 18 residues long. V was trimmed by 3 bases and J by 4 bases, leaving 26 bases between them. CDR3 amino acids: CARSSNFLGDLRTYEQYF. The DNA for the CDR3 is TGTGCCAGAAGCTCAAACTTTTTAGGAGACTTGCGGACGTACGAGCAGTACTTC.

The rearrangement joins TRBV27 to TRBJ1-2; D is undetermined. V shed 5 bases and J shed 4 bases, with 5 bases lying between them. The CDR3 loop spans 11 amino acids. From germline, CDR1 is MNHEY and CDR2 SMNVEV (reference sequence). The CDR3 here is CASSNSYGYTF. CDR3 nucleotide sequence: TGTGCCAGCAGTAACAGCTATGGCTACACCTTC.

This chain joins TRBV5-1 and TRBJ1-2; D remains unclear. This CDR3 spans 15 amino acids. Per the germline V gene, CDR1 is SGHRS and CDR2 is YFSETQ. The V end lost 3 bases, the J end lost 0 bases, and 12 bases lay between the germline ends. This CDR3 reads CASSSGYGSNYGYTF. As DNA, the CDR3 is TGCGCCAGCAGCTCTGGGTACGGTTCTAACTATGGCTACACCTTC. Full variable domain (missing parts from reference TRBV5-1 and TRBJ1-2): KAGVTQTPRYLIKTRGQQVTLSCSPISGHRSVSWYQQTPGQGLQFLFEYFSETQRNKGNFPGRFSGRQFSNSRSEMNVSTLELGDSALYLCASSSGYGSNYGYTFGSGTRLTVV.

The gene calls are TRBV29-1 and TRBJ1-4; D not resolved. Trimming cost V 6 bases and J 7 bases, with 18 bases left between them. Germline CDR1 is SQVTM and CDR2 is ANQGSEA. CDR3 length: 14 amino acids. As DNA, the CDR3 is TGCAGCGTGGCAACTATAGGGAGTAGTGAAAAACTGTTTTTT. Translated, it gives CSVATIGSSEKLFF.

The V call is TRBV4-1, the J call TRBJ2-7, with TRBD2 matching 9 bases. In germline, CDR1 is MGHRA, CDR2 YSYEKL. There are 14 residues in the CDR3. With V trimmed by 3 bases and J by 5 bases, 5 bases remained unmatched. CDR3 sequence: CASSQVAGVHEQYF. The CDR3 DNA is TGCGCCAGCAGCCAGGTAGCGGGGGTCCACGAGCAGTACTTC.

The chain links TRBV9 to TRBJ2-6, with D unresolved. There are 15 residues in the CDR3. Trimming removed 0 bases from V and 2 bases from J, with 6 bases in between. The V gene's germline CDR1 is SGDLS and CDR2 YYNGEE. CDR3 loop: CASSVGGAGANVLTF. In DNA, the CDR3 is TGTGCCAGCAGCGTAGGAGGTGCTGGGGCCAACGTCCTGACTTTC.

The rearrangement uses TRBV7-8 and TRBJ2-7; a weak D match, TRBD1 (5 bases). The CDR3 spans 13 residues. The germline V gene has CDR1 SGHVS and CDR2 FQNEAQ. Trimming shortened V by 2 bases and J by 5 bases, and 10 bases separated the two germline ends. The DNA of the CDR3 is TGTGCCAGCAGCTTAATTGGCAGGGACGAGCAGTACTTC. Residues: CASSLIGRDEQYF.

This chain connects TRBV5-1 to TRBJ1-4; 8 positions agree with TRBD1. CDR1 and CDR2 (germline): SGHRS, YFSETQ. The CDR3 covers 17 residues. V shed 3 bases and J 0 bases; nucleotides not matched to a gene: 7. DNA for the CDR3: TGCGCCAGCAGCTCTGGGACAGGCGGGCCAACTAATGAAAAACTGTTTTTT. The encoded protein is CASSSGTGGPTNEKLFF.

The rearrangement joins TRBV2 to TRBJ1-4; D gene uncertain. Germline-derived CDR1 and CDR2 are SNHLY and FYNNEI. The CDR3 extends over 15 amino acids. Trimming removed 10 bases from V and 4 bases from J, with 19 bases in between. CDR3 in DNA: TGTGCCACCACGACCTACCAGTCCGTTAATGAAAAACTGTTTTTT. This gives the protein CATTTYQSVNEKLFF.

CDR3 sequence reads: CASSLLLAGATYEQYF. The CDR3 nucleotides read TGTGCCAGCAGCCTATTACTAGCGGGGGCAACCTACGAGCAGTACTTC. The gene calls are TRBV5-5 and TRBJ2-7; 11 bases line up with TRBD2. Trimming took 4 bases from V and 2 from J; bases not matched to a gene: 8. The CDR3 is 16 amino acids. Germline V gene data show CDR1 as SGHKS and CDR2 as YYEKEE (reference sequence).

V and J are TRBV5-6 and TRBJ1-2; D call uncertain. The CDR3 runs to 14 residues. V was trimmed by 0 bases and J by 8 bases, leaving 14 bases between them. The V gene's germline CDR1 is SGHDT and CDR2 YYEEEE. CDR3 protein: CASSLGSNSPGYTF. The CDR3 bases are TGTGCCAGCAGCTTGGGGTCGAACAGTCCGGGCTACACCTTC.

Written as DNA, the CDR3 is TGTGCCACGACTAGCGGGAGGGACGCGAACACCGGGGAGCTGTTTTTT. Protein product: CATTSGRDANTGELFF. The gene calls are TRBV19 and TRBJ2-2; 14 nucleotides line up with TRBD2. This CDR3 is built from 16 residues. Germline loops: CDR1 LNHDA, CDR2 SQIVND (reference sequence). Losses at the gene ends were 10 bases for V and 0 bases for J; bases not matched to a gene: 4.

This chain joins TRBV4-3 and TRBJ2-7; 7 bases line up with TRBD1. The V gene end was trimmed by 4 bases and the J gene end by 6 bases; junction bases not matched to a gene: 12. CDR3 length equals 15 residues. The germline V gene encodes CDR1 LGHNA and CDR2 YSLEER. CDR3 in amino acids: CASSPSPQGEGEQYF. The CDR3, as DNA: TGCGCCAGCAGCCCCTCCCCCCAGGGGGAAGGCGAGCAGTACTTC.

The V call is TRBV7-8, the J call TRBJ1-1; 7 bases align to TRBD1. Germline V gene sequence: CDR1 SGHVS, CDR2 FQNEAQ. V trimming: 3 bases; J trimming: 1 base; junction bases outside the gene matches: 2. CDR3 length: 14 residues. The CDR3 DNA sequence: TGTGCCAGCAGCTTGGACAGGAAGAACACTGAAGCTTTCTTT. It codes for CASSLDRKNTEAFF.

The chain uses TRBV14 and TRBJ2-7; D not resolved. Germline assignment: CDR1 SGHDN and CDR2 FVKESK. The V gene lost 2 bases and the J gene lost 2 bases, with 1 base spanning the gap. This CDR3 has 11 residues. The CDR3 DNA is TGTGCCAGCAGCCAAACCTACGAGCAGTACTTC. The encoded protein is CASSQTYEQYF.

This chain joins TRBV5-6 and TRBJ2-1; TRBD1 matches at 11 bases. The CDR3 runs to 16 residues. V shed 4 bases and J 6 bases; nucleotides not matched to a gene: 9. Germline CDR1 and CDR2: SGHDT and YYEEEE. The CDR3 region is CASSDAGTGGSNEQFF. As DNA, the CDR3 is TGTGCCAGCAGCGACGCCGGGACAGGGGGATCCAATGAGCAGTTCTTC. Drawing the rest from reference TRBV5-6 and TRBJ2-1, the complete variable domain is DAGVTQSPTHLIKTRGQQVTLRCSPKSGHDTVSWYQQALGQGPQFIFQYYEEEERQRGNFPDRFSGHQFPNYSSELNVNALLLGDSALYLCASSDAGTGGSNEQFFGPGTRLTVL.